This record looks at one T cell receptor beta chain sequence and its context. This clone's antigen is unknown. Base qualities were left out, and no much larger clone turns up one base away. The cohort consisted of 670 or so healthy bone marrow donors. All cohort members were sampled while nominally healthy, although unrecorded immune exposures were likely present. The donor was CMV seropositive and belonged to the group of more than 250 seropositive cohort members. Every donor gave a peripheral blood sample, and the peripheral blood mononuclear cells from that sample were used for TCR beta sequencing. Genomic DNA was extracted from the blood cell samples with the Qiagen DNeasy Blood Extraction Kit. This sample stems from a study of cytomegalovirus exposure and HLA in healthy donors (dated 2017 in TCRdb). Notes on the research overall: In an earlier analysis of 587 of the donors, approximately 300 Gb of sequence data and 90 million to 120 million unique TCR beta sequences from about 190 million T cells were reported. An earlier analysis of a few hundred of the donors applied high-throughput TCR beta sequencing to assess whether each TCR beta V gene segment acted as functional or pseudogenic. Among about 400 genotyped donors of the cohort, an average of roughly 230,000 unique TCR beta nucleotide sequences was sequenced per donor, of which about 18% were non-productive. To predict cytomegalovirus infection status, the study brought together high-throughput TCR immunosequencing, statistical association of individual TCRs with disease status, and machine learning. The number of typed donors differed by locus: 629-630 for A, B, C, DRB1 and DQB1; approximately 520 for DQA1; around 580 for DPA1; and about 450 for DPB1. Class I and class II HLA loci were covered by the typing at four-digit resolution. Alongside the repertoire data, information on donor age, sex, ethnicity and CMV serostatus was compiled. Of the roughly 410 genotyped donors, 70% to 90% were placed in the genetic ancestry cluster associated with self-reported Caucasian donors. Four or five DR-DQ haplotypes were handled as single units for association and clustering because linkage in the cohort was strong. An early release that covered more than 550 HLA-typed donors contained approximately 300 gigabases of sequencing data and 70 million to 100 million unique TCR sequences. The study profiled the T cell repertoires of under 700 subjects by immunosequencing and related them to cytomegalovirus serostatus. Along with the approximately 650-subject first cohort, a separate validation cohort of some 130 different subjects was used. A later analysis re-analyzed previously published TCR beta repertoires from about 730 donors and added high-resolution HLA genotyping to study TCR occurrence patterns. Rather than drawing on any new phenotypic data, the later analysis identified candidate immune exposures from TCR beta sequences and the way those sequences occurred across donors. A later genetic analysis used genome-wide SNP genotypes for about 60% of the roughly 700 donors, treating that subset as a discovery cohort. Every repertoire in the discovery cohort had been generated on one and the same sequencing platform. The study aimed to test whether signatures of past pathogen exposure could be identified by cataloging public T cell receptors.

Trimming removed 3 bases from V and 5 bases from J; the gene matches leave 11 bases unexplained. Inclusive of the bounding cysteine and phenylalanine, the CDR3 is 16 residues long. The sequence is cut down to CDR3 DNA, 48 bases in frame from base 1. For CDR1 and CDR2, the germline V gene (reference sequence) lists SGHNT and YYREEE. On the study overall, not on this receptor specifically: When HLA alleles, especially DR and DQ, strongly co-occurred, attributing TCR associations to individual alleles was difficult. Linkage disequilibrium might explain the correlated functional status among segregating V segments, but an unknown experimental factor could not be ruled out. A cluster of highly shared sequence variants was judged likely to represent a technical artifact of the sequencing pipeline. Most TCR sequences were observed very rarely across donors, whereas some public TCRs were present in many individuals. Three of the identified cytomegalovirus-associated TCR beta chains were confirmed in vitro to be specific for cytomegalovirus antigens. Specific HLA alleles were associated with 18,000 or so TCR beta sequences at a false discovery rate of 0.05 in a later analysis. Most CMV-associated TCR beta chains appeared to be HLA-restricted in a later analysis, and the HLA associations seemed to be driven largely by CMV exposure. Immune exposure information for the cohort was limited to CMV serostatus. It was suggested by the authors that the approach could potentially be generalized to other disease states and immunological phenotypes. The classifier was reported to diagnose cytomegalovirus status with high specificity and sensitivity in both the original and validation cohorts. The 87-base-pair reads could not distinguish some IMGT-functional V segments, including TRBV6-2 and TRBV6-3, so those segments were excluded. A further reported finding was that TCR beta sequences accurately predicted the HLA-A and HLA-B alleles for most subjects in the first cohort. In a later genetic analysis, a missense DCLRE1C variant was associated with V-gene and J-gene trimming of TCR beta chains, and the association was replicated in an independent cohort. Compared with the roughly 670-donor mean, donors in an Asian-associated ancestry cluster had fewer N-insertions in productive TCRs, according to a later genetic analysis. A later analysis found that HLA-associated TCR beta chains were more clonally expanded and had lower generation probabilities than equally common non-associated chains. Because counts were too low, about 15 rarely observed V segments, including chromosome 9 orphons, were left out of the earlier analysis of some 640 of the donors. Because HLA typing was missing for some donors at each locus, association tests included only the typed subset. In an earlier analysis of some 500 of the donors, most TCR beta V segments were observed in productive rearrangements about 87% or about 30% of the time, broadly matching IMGT annotations. Only TCR beta chains were sequenced in this cohort, and the absence of alpha or paired-chain data limited detectable features. A later analysis found that TCR association rates varied across HLA loci, with DRB1 alleles showing the most associated TCRs and HLA-C alleles the fewest. Presence/absence analyses assumed roughly uniform sequencing depth across donors, an assumption that may not hold. A total of 150 to 200 TCR beta chains were listed by the study as associated with cytomegalovirus. According to a later analysis, parvovirus B19, influenza, CMV and Epstein-Barr virus appeared linked to several top co-occurrence clusters.

Library creation used the immunoSEQ multiplex PCR assay. For the multiplex PCR, a mixture combining 60 forward primers for TCR Vbeta segments and 13 reverse primers for TCR Jbeta segments was used. The CDR3 region of rearranged TCR beta genes was amplified from genomic DNA by a multiplex PCR assay. The Illumina HiSeq System was used to sequence the amplified TCR beta libraries as 87-base-pair reads. Concerning the study's data processing: A later analysis counted approximately 74 million unique TCR beta chains across the 650 to 800 repertoires, and 10 million to 12 million of these chains were shared by at least two donors. A nearest-neighbor algorithm error-corrected the raw reads and collapsed the reads into unique sequences, merging closely related sequences to remove PCR and sequencing errors. V, D and J gene segments were assigned by aligning CDR3 sequences to IMGT reference sequences. For a sequence to be retained, at least a six-nucleotide match to both a V gene segment and a J gene segment was required. A rearrangement was called productive if the CDR3 had no stop codons and remained in frame with V and J, and every other rearrangement was called non-productive. Following IMGT convention, CDR3 was defined as the stretch from the second conserved V-encoded cysteine to the conserved J-encoded phenylalanine. The earlier analysis of about 610 of the donors excluded sequences that lacked an unambiguous match to a single V gene segment. In an earlier analysis of a few hundred of the donors, a V segment was called functional when productive rearrangements were above 56.7%, and segregating when the standard deviation between donors exceeded 5%. A statistical classification framework was built to diagnose cytomegalovirus status from the catalog of TCR beta chain sequences. In a later analysis, V and J genes were assigned by comparing TCR nucleotide sequences against IMGT/GENE-DB human TR gene sequences. In a later analysis, CDR3 sequences and most-parsimonious VDJ recombination scenarios were assigned using the TCRdist pipeline. In a later analysis, each TCR beta chain was defined by its CDR3 amino acid sequence together with its V-gene family, and reads lacking a unique V-gene family were excluded. As a way to deal with suspected cross-contamination and a sequencing artifact, a later analysis dropped more than 500 nucleotide sequences that were highly shared and had low generation probability. A later analysis calculated a clonal expansion index for each public chain from normalized within-repertoire ranks of inferred template counts. Generation probabilities in a later analysis came from a VDJ recombination model fitted to out-of-frame rearrangements, and those results were checked against IGoR. In a later analysis, TCR-TCR, TCR-HLA and TCR-CMV co-occurrence was scored with hypergeometric tests, and a repertoire-size bias correction was applied to TCR pairs. False discovery rates were estimated in a later analysis by permuting HLA or CMV assignments 20 times. In a later analysis, co-occurring TCRs were grouped with DBSCAN, and TCRdist sequence similarity was added when clustering was performed within HLA-allele-positive subsets. Repertoires with fewer than 30,000 or more than 120,000 public chains were left out of co-occurrence clustering, as were several repertoires with anomalous nucleotide sharing. Imported from immuneACCESS, the table was reduced by TCRdb to in-frame sequences with V and J called. These copies leave out some clones; in studies compared against another copy, an unresolved V gene accounts for under half, and the cause of the remainder is not known. For V, J and clone size, that table is used; D and trimming come from the DNA. The sample table lists 250,000 to 350,000 clones, roughly 89% of them with a count of one. Around 4% of the sample lies in the top ten.

Sequenced input: PBMCs. The chain is made from TRBV5-4 and TRBJ2-1; 7 central bases correspond to TRBD1. The sequence came from a man aged 40-55 years in good health and CMV-seropositive. CDR3 sequence: CASSSSRDRADNEQFF. The nucleotide sequence reads TGTGCCAGCAGCTCATCCCGAGACAGGGCGGACAATGAGCAGTTCTTC.